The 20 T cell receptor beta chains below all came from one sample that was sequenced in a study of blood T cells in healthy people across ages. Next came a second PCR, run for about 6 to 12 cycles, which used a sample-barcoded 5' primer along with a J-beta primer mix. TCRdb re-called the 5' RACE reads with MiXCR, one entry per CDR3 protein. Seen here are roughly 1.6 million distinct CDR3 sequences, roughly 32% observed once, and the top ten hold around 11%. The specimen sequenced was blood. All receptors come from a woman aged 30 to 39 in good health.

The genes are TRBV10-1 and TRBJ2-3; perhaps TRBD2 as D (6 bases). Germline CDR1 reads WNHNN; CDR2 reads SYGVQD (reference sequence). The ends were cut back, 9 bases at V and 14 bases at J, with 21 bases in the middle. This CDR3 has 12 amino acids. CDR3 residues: CARIRSGPPWYF. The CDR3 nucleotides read TGCGCCAGGATCCGTAGCGGCCCTCCATGGTATTTT.

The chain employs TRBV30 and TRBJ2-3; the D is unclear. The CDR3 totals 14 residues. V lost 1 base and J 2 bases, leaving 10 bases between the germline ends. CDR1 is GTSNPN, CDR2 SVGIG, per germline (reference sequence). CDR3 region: CAWSGVTFTDTQYF. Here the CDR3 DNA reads TGTGCCTGGAGTGGCGTTACCTTCACAGATACGCAGTATTTT. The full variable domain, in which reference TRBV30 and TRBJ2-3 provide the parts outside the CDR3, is SQTIHQWPATLVQPVGSPLSLECTVEGTSNPNLYWYRQAAGRGLQLLFYSVGIGQISSEVPQNLSASRPQDRQFILSSKKLLLSDSGFYLCAWSGVTFTDTQYFGPGTRLTVL.

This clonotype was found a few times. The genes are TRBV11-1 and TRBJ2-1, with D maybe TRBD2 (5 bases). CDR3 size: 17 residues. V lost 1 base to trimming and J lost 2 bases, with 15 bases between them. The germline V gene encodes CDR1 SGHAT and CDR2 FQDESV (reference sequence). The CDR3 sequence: CASSLEGDHPTYNEQFF. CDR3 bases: TGTGCCAGCAGCTTAGAGGGAGACCACCCAACCTACAATGAGCAGTTCTTC. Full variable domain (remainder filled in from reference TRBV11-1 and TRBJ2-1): EAEVAQSPRYKITEKSQAVAFWCDPISGHATLYWYRQILGQGPELLVQFQDESVVDDSQLPKDRFSAERLKGVDSTLKIQPAELGDSAMYLCASSLEGDHPTYNEQFFGPGTRLTVL.

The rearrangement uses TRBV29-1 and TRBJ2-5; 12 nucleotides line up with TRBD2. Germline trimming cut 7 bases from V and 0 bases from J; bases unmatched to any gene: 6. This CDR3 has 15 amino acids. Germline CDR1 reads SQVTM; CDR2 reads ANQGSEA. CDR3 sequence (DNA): TGCAGCGCCAGGACTAGCGGGAAGTACCAAGAGACCCAGTACTTC. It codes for CSARTSGKYQETQYF.

CDR3 in amino acids: CASSQAGVGNTGELFF. CDR3 in DNA: TGCGCCAGCAGCCAAGCGGGAGTGGGTAACACCGGGGAGCTGTTTTTT. The J gene is TRBJ2-2, the V gene TRBV4-1; the D gene is possibly TRBD2 (6 bases). The CDR3 loop spans 16 amino acids. CDR1 MGHRA and CDR2 YSYEKL come from the germline V gene. V was trimmed by 1 base and J by 2 bases, leaving 11 bases between them.

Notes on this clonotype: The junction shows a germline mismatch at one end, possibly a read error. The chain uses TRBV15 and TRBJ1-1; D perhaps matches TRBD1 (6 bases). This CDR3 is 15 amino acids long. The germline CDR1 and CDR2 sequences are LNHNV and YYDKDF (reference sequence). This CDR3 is CASSRGQRTNTEAFF. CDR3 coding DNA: TGTGCCTCCAGCAGAGGACAGCGGACGAACACTGAAGCTTTCTTT.

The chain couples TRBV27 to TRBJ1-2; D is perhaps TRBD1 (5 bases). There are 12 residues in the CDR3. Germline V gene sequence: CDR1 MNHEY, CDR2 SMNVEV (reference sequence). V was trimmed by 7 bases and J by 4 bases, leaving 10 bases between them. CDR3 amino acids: CASKGTPYGYTF. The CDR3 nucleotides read TGTGCCAGCAAAGGGACTCCCTATGGCTACACCTTC.

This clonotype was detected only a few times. The CDR3 nucleotides are TGTGCCAGCAGCCCGGAGGGGGTCGCGGATACGCAGTATTTT. This translates into CASSPEGVADTQYF. The chain couples TRBV6-5 to TRBJ2-3; the D gene could be TRBD1 or TRBD2 (6 bases each). The V end was cut by 6 bases, the J end by 6 bases, with 16 bases between. The CDR3 is 14 amino acids. Germline-derived CDR1 and CDR2 are MNHEY and SVGAGI.

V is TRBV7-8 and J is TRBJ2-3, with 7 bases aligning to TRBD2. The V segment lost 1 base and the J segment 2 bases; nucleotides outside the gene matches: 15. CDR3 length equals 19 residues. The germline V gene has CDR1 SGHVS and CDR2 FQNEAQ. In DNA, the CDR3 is TGTGCCAGCAGCTTAGGGGGCGGGAAGCGGGGCCTACCCACAGATACGCAGTATTTT. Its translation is CASSLGGGKRGLPTDTQYF.

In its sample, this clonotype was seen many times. The CDR3 DNA follows: TGTGCCACCAGTGGAGGGGGTCAAGAGACCCAGTACTTC. As protein: CATSGGGQETQYF. The gene calls are TRBV24-1 and TRBJ2-5; possible D gene TRBD1, 6 bases. The CDR3 has 13 residues. The V gene lost 5 bases and the J gene lost 2 bases, with 8 bases spanning the gap. The germline CDR1 and CDR2 sequences are KGHDR and SFDVKD.

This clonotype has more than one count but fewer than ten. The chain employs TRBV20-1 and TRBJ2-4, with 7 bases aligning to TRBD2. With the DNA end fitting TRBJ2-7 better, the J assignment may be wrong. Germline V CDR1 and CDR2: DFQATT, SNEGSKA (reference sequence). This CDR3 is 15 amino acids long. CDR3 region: CSALGGLAESYEQYF. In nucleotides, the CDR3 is TGCAGTGCTTTAGGAGGGCTAGCGGAGAGCTACGAGCAGTACTTC.

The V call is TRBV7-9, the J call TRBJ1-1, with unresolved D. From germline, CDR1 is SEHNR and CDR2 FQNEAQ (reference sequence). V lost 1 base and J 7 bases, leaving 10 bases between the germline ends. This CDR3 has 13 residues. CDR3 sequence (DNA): TGTGCCAGCAGCTTAGATCGGCAGTTTGAAGCTTTCTTT. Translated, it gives CASSLDRQFEAFF.

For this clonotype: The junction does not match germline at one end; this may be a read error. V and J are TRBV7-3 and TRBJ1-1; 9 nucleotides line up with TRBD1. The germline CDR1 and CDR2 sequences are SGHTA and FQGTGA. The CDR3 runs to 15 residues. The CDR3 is CASSASQGATTGAFF. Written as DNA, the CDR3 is TGTGCCAGCAGCGCCTCACAGGGGGCGACCACTGGAGCTTTCTTT.

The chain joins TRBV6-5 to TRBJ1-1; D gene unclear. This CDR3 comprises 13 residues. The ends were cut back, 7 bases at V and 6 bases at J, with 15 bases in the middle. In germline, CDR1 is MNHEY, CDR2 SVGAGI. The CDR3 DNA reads TGTGCCAGCACGGGTGGAATTCCCGCTGAAGCTTTCTTT. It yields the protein CASTGGIPAEAFF.

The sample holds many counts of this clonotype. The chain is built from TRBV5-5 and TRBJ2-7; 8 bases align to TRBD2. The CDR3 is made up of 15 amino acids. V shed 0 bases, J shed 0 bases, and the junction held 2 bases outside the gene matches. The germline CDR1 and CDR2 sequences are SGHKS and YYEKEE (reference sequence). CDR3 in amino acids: CASSLAGTSSYEQYF. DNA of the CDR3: TGTGCCAGCAGCTTGGCCGGGACTAGCTCCTACGAGCAGTACTTC.

CDR3 nucleotides: TGCAGCGTTGTTGGTCAGATGTCGAGGGAGCAGTACTTC. Protein sequence: CSVVGQMSREQYF. V gene TRBV29-1 combines with J gene TRBJ2-7, with D unclear. This CDR3 comprises 13 residues. Trimming stripped 4 bases from V and 7 bases from J, with 17 bases between. Germline CDR1 SQVTM, CDR2 ANQGSEA.

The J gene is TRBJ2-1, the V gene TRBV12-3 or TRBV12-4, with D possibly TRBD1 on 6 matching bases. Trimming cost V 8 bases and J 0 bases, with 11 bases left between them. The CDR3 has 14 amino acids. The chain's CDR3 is CASFTGSSYNEQFF. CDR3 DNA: TGTGCCAGCTTTACAGGGAGCTCCTACAATGAGCAGTTCTTC.

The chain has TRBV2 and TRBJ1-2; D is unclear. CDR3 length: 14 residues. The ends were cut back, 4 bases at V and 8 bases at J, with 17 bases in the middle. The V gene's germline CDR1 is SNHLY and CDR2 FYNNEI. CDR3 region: CASSGDSQHRGYTF. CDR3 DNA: TGTGCCAGCAGTGGAGACTCTCAACATAGAGGCTACACCTTC.

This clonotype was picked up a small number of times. CDR3 nucleotide sequence: TGTGCCAGCAGCTACCCGCGGATAGGCGGGGAGCAGTTCTTC. Translating gives CASSYPRIGGEQFF. V is TRBV9 and J is TRBJ2-1; D might be TRBD2 (5 bases). V lost 4 bases and J 10 bases, leaving 18 bases between the germline ends. The CDR3 has 14 residues. Germline V gene sequence: CDR1 SGDLS, CDR2 YYNGEE.

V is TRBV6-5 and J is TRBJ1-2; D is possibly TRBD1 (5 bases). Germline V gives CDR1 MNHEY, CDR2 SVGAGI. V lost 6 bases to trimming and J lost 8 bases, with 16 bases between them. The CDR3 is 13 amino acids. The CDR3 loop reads CASSRGDLGGYTF. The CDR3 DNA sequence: TGTGCCAGCAGCCGAGGGGATCTCGGGGGCTACACCTTC.